The 12 T cell receptor beta chains below come from one sample, sequenced in a study of T-cell memory formation after mild COVID-19. TCRdb re-derived calls from the 5' RACE reads in MiXCR, one entry per CDR3 protein. The sample lists roughly 510,000 distinct CDR3 sequences, roughly a sixth occurring once. The sample taken for sequencing was PBMCs or a T cell subset sorted from them (not recorded which). These TCRs come from an adult woman who had mild COVID-19 (a few samples of this study predate the infection). Cell type and time point are not known.

This clonotype was picked up a small number of times. The chain uses TRBV5-1 and TRBJ2-1, with D perhaps matching TRBD2 (5 bases). The germline V and J ends were trimmed by 3 bases and 6 bases, with 10 bases remaining between them. CDR3 length: 13 amino acids. The germline CDR1 and CDR2 sequences are SGHRS and YFSETQ. CDR3 in DNA: TGCGCCAGCAGCTACCGGACTGCCAATGAGCAGTTCTTC. It is translated as CASSYRTANEQFF.

J is TRBJ2-2 and V is TRBV5-7, with D possibly being TRBD1 or TRBD2 (5 bases each). TRBV5-7 is an open reading frame, and its role is uncertain. The CDR3 sequence is 19 residues long. V shed 2 bases and J shed 0 bases, with 20 bases lying between them. The CDR3 DNA reads as TGTGCCAGCAGCTTTCTACCGGGACCTACTACTACGAACACCGGGGAGCTGTTTTTT. Translating gives CASSFLPGPTTTNTGELFF.

The V and J genes are TRBV24-1 and TRBJ2-5; D might be TRBD2 (5 bases). V was pared by 1 base and J by 3 bases, with 11 bases between. The CDR3 has 15 amino acids. Germline lookup yields CDR1 KGHDR and CDR2 SFDVKD. The CDR3 is CATSDFGTAEETQYF. As DNA, the CDR3 is TGTGCCACCAGTGATTTTGGTACAGCGGAAGAGACCCAGTACTTC.

The rearrangement uses TRBV12-3 or TRBV12-4 and TRBJ2-1, with 8 bases that match TRBD1. The trim removed 6 bases at V and 7 bases at J, leaving 14 bases unmatched. This CDR3 spans 16 amino acids. The CDR3 bases are TGTGCCAGCAGAGGGACCGGGACAGGTAGACAGAATGAGCAGTTCTTC. As protein: CASRGTGTGRQNEQFF.

Only a few counts were recorded for this clonotype. CDR3 protein: CASSFTSGRADTQYF. The CDR3 nucleotides read TGTGCCAGCAGTTTTACTAGCGGGAGGGCAGATACGCAGTATTTT. V is TRBV12-3 or TRBV12-4 and J is TRBJ2-3, with 13 positions matching TRBD2. The CDR3 runs to 15 residues. V gave up 3 bases and J gave up 4 bases; unmatched junction bases: 1.

The chain has TRBV10-3 and TRBJ1-5; 11 bases fit TRBD1. Germline CDR1 reads ENHRY; CDR2 reads SYGVKD. V shed 6 bases, J shed 5 bases, and the junction held 6 bases outside the gene matches. The CDR3 is 15 amino acids. The CDR3 reads CAISPGQGEDQPQHF. CDR3 bases: TGTGCCATCAGCCCGGGACAGGGGGAAGATCAGCCCCAGCATTTT.

This clonotype was counted many times. The chain links TRBV23-1 to TRBJ2-2; D is tentatively TRBD1 or TRBD2 (5 bases each). TRBV23-1 belongs to the ORF category, with a function that is uncertain. V gave up 6 bases and J gave up 3 bases, with 26 bases separating them. The CDR3 contains 19 residues. CDR3 sequence: CASSPGTVEPPSDTGELFF. In DNA, the CDR3 is TGCGCCAGCAGCCCCGGGACCGTTGAACCCCCATCGGACACCGGGGAGCTGTTTTTT.

This clonotype was counted a few times. The V gene is TRBV3-1, the J gene TRBJ2-7; D is ambiguous. CDR1 is LGHDT, CDR2 YNNKEL, per germline (reference sequence). Between the trimmed V and J ends, which lost 4 bases and 6 bases, there was a span of 13 bases. This CDR3 has 13 amino acids. CDR3 DNA sequence: TGTGCCAGCAGCCCCCCTACGGATCGCGAGCAGTACTTC. Translated: CASSPPTDREQYF.

This clonotype was seen a few times. The chain combines TRBV10-3 with TRBJ1-2; D is ambiguous. The CDR3 length is 12 residues. The V end was cut by 9 bases, the J end by 6 bases, with 14 bases between. The V gene's germline CDR1 is ENHRY and CDR2 SYGVKD. The CDR3 loop is CAILDAGHGYTF. CDR3 bases: TGTGCCATTTTAGACGCTGGGCATGGCTACACCTTC.

The chain joins TRBV12-3 or TRBV12-4 to TRBJ2-7; 7 nucleotides agree with TRBD1. V was clipped by 4 bases and J by 3 bases; unmatched bases: 9. This CDR3 is built from 15 residues. In DNA form, the CDR3 reads TGTGCCAGCAGTTCACTACAGGGGCTACTCTACGAGCAGTACTTC. Protein: CASSSLQGLLYEQYF.

This clonotype was detected a few times. The chain employs TRBV12-3 or TRBV12-4 and TRBJ2-7; a possible D gene is TRBD2 (6 bases). The CDR3 contains 14 residues. Trimming left V 3 bases short and J 3 bases short, with 12 bases between. The CDR3 is CASSLGGNLYEQYF. In nucleotides, the CDR3 is TGTGCCAGCAGTTTGGGCGGGAACCTCTACGAGCAGTACTTC.

This clonotype has more than one count but fewer than ten. The V call is TRBV20-1, the J call TRBJ2-7; D is perhaps TRBD1 (5 bases). This CDR3 contains 15 residues. The V and J ends lost 4 bases and 7 bases respectively, with 23 bases between them. Germline CDR1 and CDR2: DFQATT and SNEGSKA (reference sequence). The chain's CDR3 is CSATPLGAGRGEQYF. CDR3 DNA sequence: TGCAGTGCTACTCCCCTAGGGGCCGGTCGTGGAGAGCAGTACTTC.